The clone carrying this T cell receptor beta chain was detected many times. Patients underwent thyroid surgery, and none had received any treatment before it. This sample stems from a study of metastatic and nonmetastatic thyroid tumors. Looking at the study overall: Repertoires were compared across blood and tumor or nodule tissue from malignant and benign thyroid patients.

MiXCR re-clonotyped the PCR reads for TCRdb. The sample has under 45,000 clones; under 20% are singletons. The CDR3 has 17 amino acids. Germline V gives CDR1 SEHNR, CDR2 FQNEAQ (reference sequence). Germline trimming cut 5 bases from V and 1 base from J; bases unmatched to any gene: 13. Sequenced sample: tumor tissue. This chain uses TRBV7-9 with TRBJ1-2; 7 bases map to TRBD1. The receptor's source is a female donor with papillary thyroid cancer or a benign thyroid nodule (not recorded which). Some clones in this sample may be carry-over from other donors' samples. The CDR3 sequence: CASSKDPGQKNNYGYTF. The CDR3 DNA follows: TGTGCCAGCAGCAAAGACCCGGGACAGAAGAATAACTATGGCTACACCTTC.